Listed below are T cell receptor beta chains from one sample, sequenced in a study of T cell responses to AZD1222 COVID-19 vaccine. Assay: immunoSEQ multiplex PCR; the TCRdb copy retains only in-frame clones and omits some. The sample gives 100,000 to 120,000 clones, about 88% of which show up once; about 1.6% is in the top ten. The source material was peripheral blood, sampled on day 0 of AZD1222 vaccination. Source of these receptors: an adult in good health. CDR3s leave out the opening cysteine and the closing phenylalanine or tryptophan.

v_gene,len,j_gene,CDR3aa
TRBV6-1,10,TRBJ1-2,ASSEGGAGGP
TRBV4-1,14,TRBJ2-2,ASSPQGLANTGELF
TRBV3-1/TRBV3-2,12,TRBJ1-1,ASSQDPRNTEAF
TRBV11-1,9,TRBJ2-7,ATTDSYEQY
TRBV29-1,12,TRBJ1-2,SVVTGSQDYGYT
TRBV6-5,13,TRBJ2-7,ASSPGLAVSYEQY
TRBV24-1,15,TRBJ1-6,ATSDYQGASYNSPLH
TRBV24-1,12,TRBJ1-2,ATSDSDRGGGYT
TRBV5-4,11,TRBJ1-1,ASSSPSVTEAF
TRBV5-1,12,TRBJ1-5,ASSSIGGNQPQH
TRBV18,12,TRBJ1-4,ASSTDRGHEKLF
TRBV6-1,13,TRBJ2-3,ASSEGSGGADTQY
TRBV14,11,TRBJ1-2,ASSQAVSFGYT
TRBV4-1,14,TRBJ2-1,ASSQGTSGSTDEQF
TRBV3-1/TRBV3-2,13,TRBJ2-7,ASSQTSAGIGEQY
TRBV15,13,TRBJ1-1,ATSRPDRGGTEAF
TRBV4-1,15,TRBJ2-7,ASSQFRGTSGTYEQY
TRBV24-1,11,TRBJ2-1,ATSEGLGNEQF
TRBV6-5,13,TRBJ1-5,ASSTGVLKNQPQH
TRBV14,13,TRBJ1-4,ASSRQGVSNEKLF
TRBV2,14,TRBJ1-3,ARDLWTLNSGNTIY
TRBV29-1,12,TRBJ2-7,SVLETGLVYEQY
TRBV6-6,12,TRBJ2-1,ASSATSEWNEQF
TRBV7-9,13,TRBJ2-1,ASSLPETRRNEQF
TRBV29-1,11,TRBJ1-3,SVPESSGNTIY
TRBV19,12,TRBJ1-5,ASRRTGGDQPQH
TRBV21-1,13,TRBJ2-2,ASLLGRESTGELF
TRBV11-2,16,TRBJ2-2,ASSLPGVAGADTGELF